This TCR beta chain is from a study of T cells in Graves' hyperthyroidism and ophthalmopathy. RNA transcripts yielded amplified TCR beta CDR3 regions. RT-PCR in the first round (using the HTBI primer set) targeted the TCR CDR3. TCRdb passed the multiplex PCR reads through MiXCR, listing each CDR3 protein once. This table has 500,000 to 650,000 distinct CDR3 sequences, roughly 15% appearing once. Reasons for excluding patients were uncontrolled infection, other autoimmune disease, pregnancy or lactation. This clonotype has a count of ten or more. The clonotype originates from a woman between 50 and 59 years old with Graves' ophthalmopathy. Sample: blood.

CDR3 residues: CASTPAQGTQPQHF. CDR3 sequence (DNA): TGTGCCAGCACCCCTGCGCAGGGAACTCAGCCCCAGCATTTT. The V and J genes are TRBV12-3 or TRBV12-4 and TRBJ1-5, with D tentatively TRBD1 (5 bases). The V end lost 7 bases, the J end lost 6 bases, and 16 bases lay between the germline ends. The CDR3 extends over 14 amino acids.